One and the same sample provided the 8 T cell receptor beta chains below, sequenced in a study of OX40 agonist ivuxolimab in advanced cancers. Some clones are missing from TCRdb's copy, which holds only in-frame ones; the method was immunoSEQ multiplex PCR. The repertoire holds about 46,000 clones, with more than 85% as singletons. Sequences were derived from CD4+ or CD8+ T cells sorted from blood, sampled in a trial of the OX40 agonist ivuxolimab. Every receptor here comes from an adult with an advanced solid tumor such as melanoma, head and neck, liver or kidney cancer.

The chain joins TRBV5-1 to TRBJ1-4; TRBD1 matches 10 bases. The CDR3 is 15 amino acids. The V segment lost 4 bases and the J segment 6 bases; nucleotides outside the gene matches: 6. Germline V gene sequence: CDR1 SGHRS, CDR2 YFSETQ. Written as DNA, the CDR3 is TGCGCCAGCAGCCCCGCTGGGACAGGGGATGAAAAACTGTTTTTT. It yields the protein CASSPAGTGDEKLFF.

This clone was observed a single time. The chain is built from TRBV9 and TRBJ1-2; a possible D gene is TRBD1 (5 bases). Trimming removed 0 bases at V and 1 base at J, with 16 bases between. CDR1 and CDR2 from the germline V gene are SGDLS and YYNGEE. The CDR3 totals 17 residues. The CDR3 spells CASSVASYGGNNYGYTF. In nucleotides, the CDR3 is TGTGCCAGCAGCGTAGCCTCCTACGGGGGAAATAACTATGGCTACACCTTC. Full variable domain (outside the CDR3, taken from reference TRBV9 and TRBJ1-2): DSGVTQTPKHLITATGQRVTLRCSPRSGDLSVYWYQQSLDQGLQFLIQYYNGEERAKGNILERFSAQQFPDLHSELNLSSLELGDSALYFCASSVASYGGNNYGYTFGSGTRLTVV.

Only one count was recorded for this clone. The CDR3 region has the DNA TGTGCCAGCAGGGATGACAGGGGGCTGAATTCACCCCTCCACTTT. Translation: CASRDDRGLNSPLHF. The genes are TRBV21-1 and TRBJ1-6; the DNA was not compared with TRBD1, the D call given in the table. TRBV21-1 is tagged as a pseudogene. This CDR3 is built from 15 residues.

This clone was seen once. The chain carries TRBV13 and TRBJ2-5; 7 positions agree with TRBD1. The CDR3 totals 16 residues. CDR1 is PRHDT and CDR2 is FYEKMQ in the germline V gene (reference sequence). V lost 4 bases, J lost 3 bases, and 11 bases stayed unmatched. The CDR3 bases are TGTGCCAGCAGCTCCACTGACCGGGACAGCGAAGAGACCCAGTACTTC. It specifies CASSSTDRDSEETQYF.

The chain has TRBV6-5 and TRBJ2-1; D possibly corresponds to TRBD2 (5 bases). CDR1 is MNHEY, CDR2 SVGAGI, per germline. V was clipped by 4 bases and J by 10 bases, with 11 bases between them. This CDR3 has 12 amino acids. The CDR3 DNA sequence: TGTGCCAGCAGTTTAACCGGGAAGGAGCAGTTCTTC. It yields the protein CASSLTGKEQFF.

The CDR3 region has the DNA TGCAGCGTTGAGTGGGAGGGTGTTGGTGGAAACACCATATATTTT. Its protein is CSVEWEGVGGNTIYF. The J gene is TRBJ1-3, the V gene TRBV29-1; D is undetermined. The V end was cut by 3 bases, the J end by 3 bases, with 15 bases between. The CDR3 contains 15 residues. Germline V gene lookup returns CDR1 SQVTM and CDR2 ANQGSEA.

A remark on this clone: The sample has other DNA sequences that encode this CDR3 too. The V and J genes are TRBV2 and TRBJ2-3; 7 nucleotides agree with TRBD2. CDR3 size: 15 residues. J gave up 6 bases and V 4 bases, and 10 bases lay outside the gene matches. Germline V CDR1 and CDR2: SNHLY, FYNNEI. The CDR3 coding sequence is TGTGCCAGCAGTGTAGCGGGCGGCAGTGGCGATACGCAGTATTTT. Translated: CASSVAGGSGDTQYF.

In its sample, this clone was seen once. This chain connects TRBV11-3 to TRBJ2-1, with 9 bases matching TRBD2. V shed 4 bases, J shed 12 bases, and the junction held 19 bases outside the gene matches. The CDR3 is 17 residues long. Germline V CDR1 and CDR2: SGHNT, YENEEA. CDR3 loop: CASSSVFGTSRENRQFF. DNA for the CDR3: TGTGCCAGCAGCTCCGTGTTCGGGACTAGCAGGGAAAACAGGCAGTTCTTC.